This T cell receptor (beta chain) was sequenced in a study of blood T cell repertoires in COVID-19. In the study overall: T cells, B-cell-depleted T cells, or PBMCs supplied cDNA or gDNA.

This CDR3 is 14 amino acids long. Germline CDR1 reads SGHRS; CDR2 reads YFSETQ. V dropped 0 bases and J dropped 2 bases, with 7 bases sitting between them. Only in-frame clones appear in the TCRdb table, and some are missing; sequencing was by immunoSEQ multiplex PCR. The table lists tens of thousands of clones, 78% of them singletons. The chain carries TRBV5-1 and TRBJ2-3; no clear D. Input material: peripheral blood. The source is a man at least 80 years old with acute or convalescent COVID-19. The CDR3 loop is CASSLVINTDTQYF. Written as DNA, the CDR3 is TGCGCCAGCAGCTTGGTAATAAACACAGATACGCAGTATTTT.